This record concerns one T cell receptor beta chain sequence. The antigen remains undetermined. The source of the sample is a study of T cell responses to AZD1222 COVID-19 vaccine. General study findings and limits: The study found vaccine-associated CD4 TCRs spanning spike, dominant at 160-218 and 743-854.

TCRdb keeps only in-frame clones here, not all; method: immunoSEQ multiplex PCR. This table has 45,000 to 50,000 clones, approximately 89% appearing once. The germline V gene encodes CDR1 SGHTA and CDR2 FQGNSA. The CDR3 length is 14 residues. V was cut by 0 bases and J by 3 bases, with 9 bases left in between. This chain connects TRBV7-2 to TRBJ2-7; tentatively, D is TRBD2 (6 bases). This receptor was taken from an adult who received the AZD1222 COVID-19 vaccine. Material: peripheral blood, obtained 28 days after the second AZD1222 dose. The CDR3 DNA is TGTGCCAGCAGCTTAGCAGCGGGCTTCTACGAGCAGTACTTC. Encoded protein: CASSLAAGFYEQYF.